This entry lists 27 T cell receptor beta chains sequenced from one sample in a study of CXCR3-negative and CXCR3-positive naive CD8 T cells. Which antigens these TCRs recognize remains unknown. Libraries were UMI-labeled 5' RACE TRB cDNA. TCRdb reworked the 5' RACE reads into one entry per CDR3 protein, no DNA. The table lists just under 90,000 distinct CDR3 sequences. The study, taken as a whole, reports: TRB CDR3 hydrophobicity was greater in CXCR3-positive naive cells than in CXCR3-negative naive cells.

The sample was naive CXCR3+ CD8+ T cells from blood. Subset here: CD45RO-CCR7+CD27+CD95- naive CD8+ T cells expressing CXCR3 (TNR3+). Receptors originate from a human donor in good health. Some clones in this sample may be carry-over from other donors' samples.

V is TRBV12-3 or TRBV12-4 and J is TRBJ1-2; TCRdb's D gene call, TRBD1, goes unchecked for lack of DNA. The CDR3 is 12 residues long. CDR3 in amino acids: CASSTEGGPYTF.

The V gene is TRBV25-1, the J gene TRBJ2-5. This CDR3 contains 14 residues. The germline CDR1 and CDR2 sequences are MGHDK and SYGVNS. CDR3 region: CASSEYVRLETQYF.

The chain employs TRBV3-1 and TRBJ1-1. Germline assignment: CDR1 LGHDT and CDR2 YNNKEL (reference sequence). The CDR3 is 13 residues long. CDR3 in amino acids: CASSQAGSAEAFF.

The V gene is TRBV3-1, the J gene TRBJ1-1; TCRdb's D call of TRBD1 is untestable without DNA. CDR1 and CDR2 (germline): LGHDT, YNNKEL (reference sequence). The CDR3 sequence is 15 residues long. CDR3 amino acids: CASSQRTGVNTEAFF. Looking up the rest from reference TRBV3-1 and TRBJ1-1 gives the full variable domain: DTAVSQTPKYLVTQMGNDKSIKCEQNLGHDTMYWYKQDSKKFLKIMFSYNNKELIINETVPNRFSPKSPDKAHLNLHINSLELGDSAVYFCASSQRTGVNTEAFFGQGTRLTVV.

The rearrangement uses TRBV6-5 and TRBJ1-1. This CDR3 has 14 amino acids. Germline V CDR1 and CDR2: MNHEY, SVGAGI. CDR3 sequence: CASSYVFGTPEAFF.

The CDR3 sequence: CSAGPNSNPVREQFF. V and J are TRBV20-1 and TRBJ2-1; TCRdb calls TRBD1, which cannot be checked without DNA. The CDR3 spans 15 residues. Germline CDR1 DFQATT, CDR2 SNEGSKA (reference sequence).

This rearrangement joins TRBV28 to TRBJ2-7; TCRdb's assignment of TRBD1 cannot be checked, as there is no DNA. This CDR3 has 15 residues. Germline values: CDR1 MDHEN, CDR2 SYDVKM. This chain's CDR3 is CASSLPRGSSYEQYF.

The CDR3 sequence: CSVEGHLGRNTEAFF. This chain links TRBV29-1 with TRBJ1-1. CDR3 length: 15 amino acids. The germline gives CDR1 SQVTM, CDR2 ANQGSEA.

The chain couples TRBV19 to TRBJ1-1. Germline CDR1 is LNHDA and CDR2 is SQIVND (reference sequence). This CDR3 has 12 residues. CDR3 sequence: CASSMWGTEAFF.

This chain joins TRBV7-8 and TRBJ2-3; the TCRdb call, TRBD1, lacks DNA for checking. This CDR3 region has 17 residues. The V gene's germline CDR1 is SGHVS and CDR2 FQNEAQ. CDR3 loop: CASSSRAAGVSTDTRYF.

The chain links TRBV10-3 to TRBJ2-7; TCRdb names TRBD1, which stays unverified in the absence of DNA. Germline loops: CDR1 ENHRY, CDR2 SYGVKD. This CDR3 has 20 amino acids. The CDR3: CAISESTGTGDPRPLYEQYF.

The chain uses TRBV3-1 and TRBJ2-7; without DNA, the TCRdb call of TRBD1 cannot be checked. Looked up from germline, CDR1 is LGHDT and CDR2 is YNNKEL (reference sequence). The CDR3 is made up of 17 amino acids. CDR3 in amino acids: CASSSRGGTRPSYEQYF.

The chain combines TRBV15 with TRBJ1-6. The CDR3 has 13 residues. CDR1 is LNHNV and CDR2 is YYDKDF in the germline V gene (reference sequence). Here the CDR3 reads CAASRDPGPPLHF. Using reference TRBV15 and TRBJ1-6 for the parts outside the CDR3, the full variable domain is DAMVIQNPRYQVTQFGKPVTLSCSQTLNHNVMYWYQQKSSQAPKLLFHYYDKDFNNEADTPDNFQSRRPNTSFCFLDIRSPGLGDTAMYLCAASRDPGPPLHFGNGTRLTVT.

This sequence joins TRBV23-1 and TRBJ2-7; the D gene TCRdb calls, TRBD1, cannot be checked with no DNA. TRBV23-1 is annotated as an ORF whose role is uncertain. CDR3 length: 15 amino acids. CDR3 residues: CASSRALEDSYEQYF.

The genes are TRBV19 and TRBJ2-1; TCRdb gives TRBD2 as the D gene, but with no DNA this cannot be confirmed. The CDR3 covers 19 residues. In germline, CDR1 is LNHDA, CDR2 SQIVND (reference sequence). CDR3 in amino acids: CASSIDGTSGAYSYNEQFF.

The rearrangement uses TRBV28 and TRBJ1-1. CDR3 length: 12 residues. Germline V gives CDR1 MDHEN, CDR2 SYDVKM. CDR3: CASTPGNTEAFF.

The rearrangement links TRBV29-1 to TRBJ2-1; TCRdb calls TRBD2, which cannot be checked without DNA. Germline V gene lookup returns CDR1 SQVTM and CDR2 ANQGSEA. The CDR3 is made up of 14 amino acids. The CDR3 protein is CSSTLPDTYNEQFF.

J is TRBJ2-7 and V is TRBV5-6. From germline, CDR1 is SGHDT and CDR2 YYEEEE. The CDR3 length is 12 residues. The CDR3 is CASSWGGYEQYF.

The chain recombines TRBV7-2 with TRBJ2-1; checking the TCRdb D call of TRBD1 is not possible without DNA. The CDR3 length is 15 residues. Germline CDR1 and CDR2: SGHTA and FQGNSA. The CDR3 region is CASSFWGGANNEQFF.

This chain joins TRBV15 and TRBJ2-2; there is no DNA to check the TCRdb D call of TRBD1. Germline lookup yields CDR1 LNHNV and CDR2 YYDKDF (reference sequence). The CDR3 is made up of 16 amino acids. Here the CDR3 reads CATSRVEGASDGELFF. The whole variable domain, remainder taken from reference TRBV15 and TRBJ2-2, is DAMVIQNPRYQVTQFGKPVTLSCSQTLNHNVMYWYQQKSSQAPKLLFHYYDKDFNNEADTPDNFQSRRPNTSFCFLDIRSPGLGDTAMYLCATSRVEGASDGELFFGEGSRLTVL.

The chain has TRBV6-6 and TRBJ2-7; TCRdb selects TRBD1, and the lack of DNA leaves this call unchecked. Germline loops: CDR1 MNHNY, CDR2 SVGAGI (reference sequence). CDR3 size: 16 residues. This chain's CDR3 is CASSDTGGADLDEQYF.

The chain employs TRBV3-1 and TRBJ2-7. The CDR3 contains 14 residues. Germline V gene lookup returns CDR1 LGHDT and CDR2 YNNKEL (reference sequence). CDR3 protein: CASSQGAAAYEQYF.

This chain links TRBV4-1 with TRBJ2-3; the D call from TCRdb, TRBD1, cannot be confirmed without DNA. The CDR3 totals 13 residues. Looked up from germline, CDR1 is MGHRA and CDR2 is YSYEKL. The CDR3 loop is CASSLTASDTQYF.

This rearrangement joins TRBV6-5 to TRBJ1-6; TCRdb calls TRBD1, which cannot be checked without DNA. The germline CDR1 and CDR2 sequences are MNHEY and SVGAGI. The CDR3 sequence is 14 residues long. CDR3 sequence: CASSFPGDNSPLHF.

The chain has TRBV21-1 and TRBJ2-2; the D call of TRBD2 rests on TCRdb alone, since no DNA is present to check it. TRBV21-1 is a pseudogene locus. The CDR3 contains 18 residues. The CDR3 region is CASSSRTSGGENTGELFF.

V gene TRBV29-1 combines with J gene TRBJ2-1. Germline V gene sequence: CDR1 SQVTM, CDR2 ANQGSEA. CDR3 length: 12 residues. This CDR3 is CSVEPSYNEQFF.

V is TRBV30 and J is TRBJ1-1. The CDR3 spans 11 residues. Germline assignment: CDR1 GTSNPN and CDR2 SVGIG (reference sequence). This chain's CDR3 is CAWSETSEAFF.